This entry concerns a single TCR beta chain. CDR1 and CDR2 (germline): SGHDT, YYEEEE. The CDR3 has 12 amino acids. V shed 1 base and J shed 3 bases, with 5 bases lying between them. This entry comes from a study of blood T cell repertoires in COVID-19. About the study: Sites in the United States, Italy and Spain provided acute and convalescent COVID-19 samples.

Clones were sequenced by immunoSEQ multiplex PCR, and TCRdb holds only the in-frame ones, with some missing. The table has about 210,000 clones, around 89% seen once. Participants came from fewer than 25 US areas, aged about 18 to 89 years. The receptor's source is a woman aged 40 to 50 with acute COVID-19. Sequencing was done on a sample of PBMCs or T cells enriched from blood (not recorded which). The rearrangement links TRBV5-6 to TRBJ2-7; D remains unclear. The CDR3 loop reads CASSLTDYEQYF. For the CDR3, the DNA is TGTGCCAGCAGCTTGACAGACTACGAGCAGTACTTC.